This TCR beta chain was retrieved from a study of cytomegalovirus exposure and HLA in healthy donors. The CDR3 loop spans 19 amino acids. Germline V CDR1 and CDR2: SNHLY, FYNNEI. The V end lost 2 bases, the J end lost 5 bases, and 22 bases lay between the germline ends. The PCR contained 60 Vbeta and 13 Jbeta primers. Assay used: immunoSEQ multiplex PCR; TCRdb lists only in-frame clones, some missing. The sample lists a few hundred thousand clones; over 90% were seen once. Sequences were obtained from PBMCs. The J gene is TRBJ1-6, the V gene TRBV2; weak D call: TRBD1 (5 bases). This sequence originates from a girl aged 2-10 years in good health and CMV-seronegative. CDR3 sequence reads: CASSEWSWTLVENNSPLHF. CDR3 nucleotide sequence: TGTGCCAGCAGTGAATGGAGCTGGACACTGGTGGAGAATAATTCACCCCTCCACTTT.